What follows are 16 T cell receptor beta chains derived from one specimen sequenced in a study of T cells generated in artificial thymic organoids (dated by TCRdb to about 2017). Their specific antigens are unknown. Artificial thymic organoids were built by aggregating human HSPCs with MS5 murine stromal cells transduced with human DLL1, cultured at an air-liquid interface. Organoids were seeded with FACS-purified CD34+CD3- hematopoietic stem and progenitor cells depleted of residual T cells. The library was prepared using 5' RACE. TCRdb records Illumina MiSeq as the sequencer. Separate semi-nested PCR amplifications were run for the TCRalpha and TCRbeta libraries, using Advantage 2 and reverse primers located in the TRAC or TRBC constant regions. Starting from the raw public reads, TCRdb applied fastp trimming at Q25, assembled clones with MiXCR and retained in-frame beta chains. Each entry merges the rows of one CDR3 protein and shows their most common DNA and genes. For this sample there are around 5,600 distinct CDR3 sequences; about 25% appear just once. Around 3.2% of the sample is held by the ten biggest clonotypes.

The source material was naive CD8+ T cells grown in artificial thymic organoids from cord blood stem and progenitor cells. The sample's cell subset or site label, decoded: CD3+TCRalphabeta+CD8SP T cells; for blood, CD45RO-CCR7+ naive CD8+ T cells. The origin of the receptors is a human donor who gave cord blood stem cells for thymic organoid culture, a cardiac surgery patient who gave postnatal thymus, or a blood donor (not recorded which).

The rearrangement uses TRBV5-1 and TRBJ1-2; unclear D gene. Germline loops: CDR1 SGHRS, CDR2 YFSETQ. This CDR3 is 12 amino acids long. Deletions cut 2 bases from V and 8 bases from J, with 10 bases between. The CDR3 DNA sequence: TGCGCCAGCAGCTTTCCCCGGAGGGGCTACACCTTC. It specifies CASSFPRRGYTF.

The V call is TRBV12-3 or TRBV12-4, the J call TRBJ2-1, with D perhaps matching TRBD1 (5 bases). The CDR3 sequence is 14 residues long. V was trimmed by 3 bases and J by 4 bases, leaving 10 bases between them. The CDR3 reads CASSFPRQYNEQFF. CDR3 coding DNA: TGTGCCAGCAGTTTCCCCCGACAGTACAATGAGCAGTTCTTC.

This clonotype ranks as medium-sized. The genes are TRBV29-1 and TRBJ1-5; perhaps TRBD1 as D (5 bases). Germline loops: CDR1 SQVTM, CDR2 ANQGSEA. The length of the CDR3 is 14 residues. V was trimmed by 0 bases and J by 3 bases, leaving 9 bases between them. The CDR3, as DNA: TGCAGCGTTGAAGATCTAGGGGTCAATCAGCCCCAGCATTTT. Translation: CSVEDLGVNQPQHF.

Judged by abundance, this clonotype is medium-sized. V is TRBV11-2 and J is TRBJ1-6; D is ambiguous. The ends were cut back, 0 bases at V and 0 bases at J, with 9 bases in the middle. In germline, CDR1 is SGHAT, CDR2 FQNNGV. The CDR3 runs to 17 residues. Here the CDR3 DNA reads TGTGCCAGCAGCTTAGATTTGTGGTACTCCTATAATTCACCCCTCCACTTT. Translating it yields CASSLDLWYSYNSPLHF.

This clonotype rates as medium-sized. V and J are TRBV12-3 or TRBV12-4 and TRBJ2-7; 10 bases align to TRBD2. The CDR3 is 15 amino acids. With V trimmed by 3 bases and J by 2 bases, 4 bases remained unmatched. The CDR3 region is CASSLASGRTYEQYF. CDR3 DNA sequence: TGTGCCAGCAGTTTGGCTAGCGGGAGAACCTACGAGCAGTACTTC.

Judged by abundance, this clonotype is medium-sized. V usage is TRBV6-5 and J usage is TRBJ1-2; 7 bases match TRBD1. The trim removed 8 bases at V and 4 bases at J, leaving 1 base unmatched. The length of the CDR3 is 11 residues. Germline CDR1 MNHEY, CDR2 SVGAGI. CDR3 protein: CASGTAYGYTF. DNA for the CDR3: TGTGCCAGCGGGACAGCCTATGGCTACACCTTC.

The rearrangement joins TRBV7-2 to TRBJ2-5, with 12 bases aligning to TRBD2. J gave up 7 bases and V 1 base, and 7 bases lay outside the gene matches. The CDR3 has 16 amino acids. CDR1 and CDR2 (germline): SGHTA, FQGNSA. The CDR3 here is CASSLGLAGGRGTQYF. CDR3 nucleotides: TGTGCCAGCAGCTTAGGCCTAGCGGGAGGGCGGGGGACCCAGTACTTC.

The chain combines TRBV27 with TRBJ1-3, with TRBD1 identical over 7 bases. CDR1 MNHEY and CDR2 SMNVEV come from the germline V gene (reference sequence). The CDR3 runs 18 residues. J lost 0 bases, V lost 5 bases, and 13 bases had no gene match. CDR3 in DNA: TGTGCCAGCAGTCCATGGGGGACAGTTTCCCTCTCTGGAAACACCATATATTTT. It specifies CASSPWGTVSLSGNTIYF.

Only one count was recorded for this clonotype. The chain couples TRBV2 to TRBJ2-1, with D perhaps TRBD1 or TRBD2 (5 bases each). Between the trimmed V and J ends, which lost 6 bases and 12 bases, there was a span of 27 bases. Looked up from germline, CDR1 is SNHLY and CDR2 is FYNNEI. The CDR3 spans 16 residues. Here the CDR3 DNA reads TGTGCCAGCAGATGGATCGGAGGTGGGACCAAAAACATGCAGTTCTTC. This encodes CASRWIGGGTKNMQFF.

This clonotype came up many times. This chain joins TRBV18 and TRBJ2-7; 7 bases align to TRBD1. The V gene end was trimmed by 2 bases and the J gene end by 2 bases; junction bases not matched to a gene: 6. The CDR3 covers 15 residues. Germline CDR1 KGHSH, CDR2 LQKENI. Here the CDR3 DNA reads TGTGCCAGCTCACCAGATGCGACAGGGACCTACGAGCAGTACTTC. Protein: CASSPDATGTYEQYF.

This clonotype was observed a few times. V usage is TRBV6-5 and J usage is TRBJ2-5; either TRBD1 or TRBD2 may supply D (5 bases each). V lost 5 bases and J 5 bases, leaving 12 bases between the germline ends. The CDR3 consists of 13 residues. Germline-derived CDR1 and CDR2 are MNHEY and SVGAGI. The CDR3 protein is CASSMGRTETQYF. The CDR3 DNA is TGTGCCAGCAGTATGGGACGGACCGAGACCCAGTACTTC.

Sample share makes this clonotype medium-sized. The V gene is TRBV27, the J gene TRBJ2-7; no clear D. Between the trimmed V and J ends, which lost 0 bases and 2 bases, there was a span of 14 bases. Germline V gene sequence: CDR1 MNHEY, CDR2 SMNVEV (reference sequence). This CDR3 has 16 residues. The CDR3 DNA reads TGTGCCAGCAGTTTATCCCCGCCGGGCGGCCCCTACGAGCAGTACTTC. Translated, it gives CASSLSPPGGPYEQYF.

This clonotype ranks as medium-sized. The J gene is TRBJ2-4, the V gene TRBV27; D remains unclear. Trimming took off 7 bases at V and 5 bases at J, with 6 bases between the two ends. The CDR3 covers 11 residues. CDR1 MNHEY and CDR2 SMNVEV come from the germline V gene (reference sequence). The CDR3 nucleotides read TGTGCCAGCATAGGAGAAAACATTCAGTACTTC. Amino acid sequence: CASIGENIQYF.

The V call is TRBV7-3, the J call TRBJ2-7, with 9 bases aligning to TRBD2. Looked up from germline, CDR1 is SGHTA and CDR2 is FQGTGA. V lost 8 bases, J lost 5 bases, and 7 bases stayed unmatched. The CDR3 loop spans 13 amino acids. The CDR3 DNA reads TGTGCCAGCTCATGGCTAGCGGGGCACGAGCAGTACTTC. This gives the protein CASSWLAGHEQYF.

This clonotype is medium-sized in the sample. This chain uses TRBV7-9 with TRBJ1-4; TRBD1 matches 8 bases. Germline CDR1 reads SEHNR; CDR2 reads FQNEAQ (reference sequence). The V gene end was trimmed by 5 bases and the J gene end by 7 bases; junction bases not matched to a gene: 12. The CDR3 is 16 amino acids. The CDR3 is CASSTDRGEGGEKLFF. In DNA, the CDR3 is TGTGCCAGCAGCACCGACAGGGGTGAGGGAGGTGAAAAACTGTTTTTT. Full variable domain (missing parts from reference TRBV7-9 and TRBJ1-4): DTGVSQNPRHKITKRGQNVTFRCDPISEHNRLYWYRQTLGQGPEFLTYFQNEAQLEKSRLLSDRFSAERPKGSFSTLEIQRTEQGDSAMYLCASSTDRGEGGEKLFFGSGTQLSVL.

The chain couples TRBV12-3 or TRBV12-4 to TRBJ1-2, with D perhaps matching TRBD1 (5 bases). V lost 5 bases to trimming and J lost 2 bases, with 18 bases between them. The CDR3 consists of 16 residues. The CDR3 here is CASSPPTQGLNYGYTF. CDR3 bases: TGTGCCAGCAGTCCTCCTACTCAGGGATTAAACTATGGCTACACCTTC.